These 7 T cell receptor beta chains originate from one sample sequenced in a study of blood T cell repertoires in COVID-19. Assay used: immunoSEQ multiplex PCR; TCRdb lists only in-frame clones, some missing. The table shows over 150,000 clones, with 65% to 85% occurring only once. Material: peripheral blood. The receptor source for this set is a woman at least 80 years old with acute or convalescent COVID-19.

The V call is TRBV5-1, the J call TRBJ1-4; 11 nucleotides line up with TRBD1. Germline loops: CDR1 SGHRS, CDR2 YFSETQ. V was pared by 5 bases and J by 5 bases, with 5 bases of the junction left unmatched. CDR3 size: 15 residues. The CDR3 is CASRGTGGLNEKLFF. The CDR3 bases are TGCGCCAGCAGGGGGACAGGGGGTCTAAATGAAAAACTGTTTTTT.

The CDR3 nucleotides are TGTGCCAGCAGTACGGACAGGGGGGTTAATCAGCCCCAGCATTTT. Translating gives CASSTDRGVNQPQHF. This chain uses TRBV2 with TRBJ1-5, with TRBD1 matching over 10 bases. V lost 5 bases and J lost 4; bases outside the gene matches: 5. The CDR3 spans 15 residues. Germline V gene data show CDR1 as SNHLY and CDR2 as FYNNEI.

V gene TRBV6-2 or TRBV6-3 combines with J gene TRBJ1-6; tentatively, D is TRBD1 (6 bases). From germline, CDR1 is MNHEY and CDR2 SVGEGT. CDR3 length: 12 residues. V lost 6 bases and J 11 bases, leaving 11 bases between the germline ends. In DNA form, the CDR3 reads TGTGCCAGCAGCCTCAGGGGTGCACCCCTCCACTTT. It specifies CASSLRGAPLHF.

J is TRBJ2-7 and V is TRBV6-5; TRBD2 matches 8 bases. The trim removed 5 bases at V and 4 bases at J, leaving 10 bases unmatched. Germline values: CDR1 MNHEY, CDR2 SVGAGI. This CDR3 region has 15 residues. The CDR3 is CASSPLSGGPYEQYF. In DNA, the CDR3 is TGTGCCAGCAGTCCCCTTTCGGGAGGGCCTTACGAGCAGTACTTC.

The table lists this clone with a few counts. This chain uses TRBV7-9 with TRBJ2-7, with 8 bases aligning to TRBD1. The V gene end was trimmed by 0 bases and the J gene end by 7 bases; junction bases not matched to a gene: 5. The CDR3 has 14 amino acids. Germline CDR1 SEHNR, CDR2 FQNEAQ (reference sequence). The chain's CDR3 is CASSLAHRGKEQYF. In DNA, the CDR3 is TGTGCCAGCAGCTTAGCGCACAGGGGGAAAGAGCAGTACTTC. The full variable domain, in which reference TRBV7-9 and TRBJ2-7 provide the parts outside the CDR3, is DTGVSQNPRHKITKRGQNVTFRCDPISEHNRLYWYRQTLGQGPEFLTYFQNEAQLEKSRLLSDRFSAERPKGSFSTLEIQRTEQGDSAMYLCASSLAHRGKEQYFGPGTRLTVT.

The chain employs TRBV4-2 and TRBJ1-4; TRBD1 might be the D (5 bases). Germline V CDR1 and CDR2: LGHNA, YNFKEQ. The CDR3 length is 15 residues. V lost 1 base and J 3 bases, leaving 9 bases between the germline ends. The CDR3 reads CASSQVLGPNEKLFF. CDR3 nucleotides: TGTGCCAGCAGCCAAGTATTGGGGCCTAATGAAAAACTGTTTTTT.

The V gene is TRBV6-6, the J gene TRBJ2-3, with TRBD2 matching 8 bases. The CDR3 covers 14 residues. Germline lookup yields CDR1 MNHNY and CDR2 SVGAGI (reference sequence). V trimming: 7 bases; J trimming: 0 bases; junction bases outside the gene matches: 3. This CDR3 reads CASTPGGSTDTQYF. CDR3 nucleotides: TGTGCCAGCACCCCGGGGGGGAGCACAGATACGCAGTATTTT.